This T cell receptor (beta chain) was retrieved from a study of neurological immune-mediated disorders. This clonotype is categorized as medium-sized. TCRdb re-called the 5' RACE reads with MiXCR, one entry per CDR3 protein. The sample lists about 50,000 distinct CDR3 sequences; around 3.3% were seen once. This clonotype originated in a woman aged 50 to 60 with multiple sclerosis. The sample consisted of PBMCs.

In DNA, the CDR3 is TGCGCCAGCAGCTTGGGCGCTGGCAGGACCAACCTAAGAGATACGCAGTATTTT. As protein: CASSLGAGRTNLRDTQYF. The chain combines TRBV5-1 with TRBJ2-3; D ambiguous. The CDR3 contains 18 residues. The ends were cut back, 0 bases at V and 5 bases at J, with 22 bases in the middle. CDR1 is SGHRS and CDR2 is YFSETQ in the germline V gene.